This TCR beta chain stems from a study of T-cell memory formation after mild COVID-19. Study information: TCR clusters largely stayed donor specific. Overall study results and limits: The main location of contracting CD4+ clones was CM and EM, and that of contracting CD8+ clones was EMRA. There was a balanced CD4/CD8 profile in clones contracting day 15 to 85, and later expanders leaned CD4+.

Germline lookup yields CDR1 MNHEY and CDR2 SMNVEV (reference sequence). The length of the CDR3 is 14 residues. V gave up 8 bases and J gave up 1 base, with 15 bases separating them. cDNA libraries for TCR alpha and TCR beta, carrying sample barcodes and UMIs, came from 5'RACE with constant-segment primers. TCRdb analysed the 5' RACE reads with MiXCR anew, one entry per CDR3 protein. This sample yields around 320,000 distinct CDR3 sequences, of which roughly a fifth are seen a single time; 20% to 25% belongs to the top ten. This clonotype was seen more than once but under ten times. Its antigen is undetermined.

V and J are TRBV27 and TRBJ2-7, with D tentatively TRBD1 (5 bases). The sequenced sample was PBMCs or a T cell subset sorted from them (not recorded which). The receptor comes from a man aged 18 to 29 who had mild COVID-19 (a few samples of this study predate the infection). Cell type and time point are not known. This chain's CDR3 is CASAQDGYSYEQYF. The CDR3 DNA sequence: TGTGCCAGCGCACAGGACGGCTATTCCTACGAGCAGTACTTC.